This T cell receptor beta chain was observed in a study of response to subunit inactivated influenza vaccine. Points from the study as a whole: Authors suggested each seasonal flu vaccination may recruit only limited numbers of new T cells.

TCRdb independently ran MiXCR on the RT-PCR reads; one entry per CDR3 protein. The profile shows more than 150,000 distinct CDR3 sequences, about 10% of them singletons. The CDR3 spans 15 residues. V shed 7 bases and J shed 7 bases, with 20 bases lying between them. This clonotype has at least ten counts. Its antigen is currently unknown. The clonotype comes from a man between 45 and 60 years old who received an inactivated influenza vaccine. This sequence joins TRBV12-3 or TRBV12-4 and TRBJ2-1; D might be TRBD1 or TRBD2, each matching 5 bases. This material consisted of non-naive T cells sorted from PBMCs, taken on the day of vaccination. The CDR3 DNA is TGTGCCAGCACACATTCTCAGGGCCCGGGGAATGAGCAGTTCTTC. Its translation is CASTHSQGPGNEQFF.